Sequencing of this T cell receptor beta chain was carried out in a study of shared clonotypes between healthy human individuals (dated by TCRdb to between 2020 and 2021). In the study overall: The cohort included a few men and a couple of women between 18 and 49 years of age. Blood TCR repertoires of five healthy adults were deeply sequenced to estimate repertoire size and the extent of clonotype sharing between individuals. Each donor's leukapheresis produced roughly between about 0.8 and 8.9 billion PBMCs. Per donor, three plates each were used for CD4 naive and CD4 memory, two for CD8 naive, and one for CD8 memory. Libraries were prepared and TCR repertoires were sequenced by different laboratories using diverse techniques, in order to increase sequencing depth and limit assay-specific biases. Summary of the overall study and its limitations: Because the study included only a small number of donors, the genetic and exposure-history diversity represented was limited. Pairwise subsampling led to the expectation that sequencing depth would affect the degree of clonotype sharing among donors. Incomplete sequencing was indicated by rarefaction of sorted-subset datasets, despite the large sequencing depth. Estimated clonotype richness was generally larger for naive than for memory subsets. Compared with non-shared clonotypes, the clonotypes found in all four sorted-subset donors had higher generation probabilities. Sharing across several donors was observed for approximately 5% of naive CD4, under 4% of naive CD8, about 2.3% of memory CD4, and around 0.44% of memory CD8 clonotypes. Sampling was limited to blood, and TCR repertoires in tissue likely differ from TCR repertoires in blood.

Germline trimming amounts to 4 bases on V and 7 bases on J, with 4 as the count of junction bases outside the gene matches. The CDR3 numbers 15 residues from cysteine through phenylalanine. Only CDR3 DNA is held: 45 bases, read in frame from base 1. Taken from the germline V gene, the CDR1 and CDR2 loops are ENHRY and SYGVKD. Notes on this clone: Its antigen target is currently unknown. No base quality values were provided; no much bigger clone lies one nucleotide off.

Using the deep immunoSEQ assay, TCR CDR3 regions were amplified from genomic DNA by multiplex PCR. Extracted genomic DNA from each cell subset was spread evenly across all wells of several immunoSEQ 96-well plates, with each plate serving as a replicate. For sorted subsets, 200 to 250 ng genomic DNA, equal to 25,000 to 35,000 T cell genomes, was loaded into each replicate PCR. Purified libraries were measured with a Qubit 3.0 fluorometer, size-checked on a Bioanalyzer 2100, and measured again with the KAPA Library Quantification kit. Each immunoSEQ 96-well plate was sequenced on its own single-read 150-cycle Illumina NextSeq 550 flow cell. On the authors' methods: Because the immunoSEQ output held only junctional sequences and lacked quality scores, the filtering could not match the filtering applied to full-length reads. Sequences were annotated with PyIR, a Python wrapper for IgBLAST v1.9, using IMGT germline references to assign V/J genes and CDR3. Reads were removed for weak V/J assignments (E-value above 1e-6), missing CDR3, stop codons, out-of-frame junctions, or ambiguous translated residues. V3J clonotypes were defined by identical inferred V gene, J gene, and CDR3 amino acid sequence. Percentage overlap between repertoires was calculated by dividing the number of shared unique clonotypes by the size of the smaller repertoire. Three approaches were used to assess repertoire richness: RTK rarefaction, the Chao1 estimator, and Recon v2.1 estimates of unobserved clonotypes. Generation probabilities were computed with OLGA for all TCRbeta clonotypes obtained by the gDNA method from several donors. TCRdb retrieved this table from immuneACCESS and kept in-frame rearrangements only. Not all clones are present; in checked studies, unresolved V genes account for under half, and no reason is known for the remainder. That table supplies the V and J calls and clone size; D and trimming were determined from the DNA. The sample table contains over 1.5 million clones; only one count was recorded for approximately 98% of them. The ten largest make up about 0.42% of the sample.

The donors were healthy, HIV-negative adults who had no recently reported acute infections or vaccinations. Only Caucasian adults living in Nashville, Tennessee, USA were represented among the donors. CD4+ T cells were enriched by magnetic negative selection, after which naive cells were positively selected on CD45RA and the negative fraction was taken as the memory subset. Blood was obtained by leukapheresis, after which PBMCs were separated by Ficoll-Histopaque density gradient centrifugation and cryopreserved in liquid nitrogen vapor phase. Analytical flow cytometry was used to check the purity and quantity of every magnetically sorted T cell population. Genomic DNA was isolated from each sorted fraction and quantified by UV absorbance on a Nanodrop 2000c.

This receptor was taken from a man aged 30 to 39 in good health. Sequencing was done on a sample of naive CD4+ T cells sorted from blood. The sample's cell subset or site label is to be understood as: CD45RA+ positively selected. Rearrangement joined TRBV10-3 to TRBJ2-1, with TRBD2 matching 13 junction bases. This receptor carries the CDR3 CAISGRGLAGNEQFF. The bases are TGTGCCATCAGTGGTCGGGGACTAGCGGGGAATGAGCAGTTCTTC.